This TCR beta chain appears in the sequencing data of a study of regulatory T cells in long-lasting Graves disease. With regard to this clonotype: An end of the junction differs from the germline gene, which may be a read error.

For TCR beta, libraries came from iRepertoire HTBI primers and Arm-PCR of CDR3 regions. In TCRdb, the multiplex PCR reads were re-called with MiXCR into one record per CDR3 protein. The sample has some 440,000 distinct CDR3 sequences; roughly 20% are singletons. CDR3 length: 15 amino acids. CDR1 is KGHSH and CDR2 is LQKENI in the germline V gene. Time point noted: persistent/refractory GD, antithyroid drugs over 5 years with positive TRAb. RNA extracted from PBMCs served as the sequencing template. This chain connects TRBV18 to TRBJ1-1; no reliable D call. The source was peripheral blood mononuclear cells (PBMCs), collected when the disease was refractory, from a patient treated with antithyroid drugs. This clonotype was sampled from a female donor with Graves disease. CDR3 amino acids: CASSPPKGTHTEASF. CDR3 DNA: TGTGCCAGCTCACCACCGAAGGGTACTCACACTGAAGCTTCCTTT.